Listed below are T cell receptor beta chains from one sample, sequenced in a study of blood T cell repertoires in COVID-19. Produced via immunoSEQ multiplex PCR; TCRdb's table is partial and in-frame only. Of a few hundred thousand clones listed, around 80% are singletons. The sample was peripheral blood. Receptor source: a woman older than 75 with acute or convalescent COVID-19. CDR3s include the opening cysteine and the closing phenylalanine or tryptophan. The order of the fields is D gene, V gene, J gene, CDR3 protein. A D gene is named only where the DNA matches it firmly.

d_call: TRBD1; v_call: TRBV7-3; j_call: TRBJ1-2; cdr3_aa: CASSTTGTGGAFGGYTF
d_call: TRBD1; v_call: TRBV30; j_call: TRBJ1-4; cdr3_aa: CAWSDNRGPRTNEKLFF
d_call: NA; v_call: TRBV23-1; j_call: TRBJ1-5; cdr3_aa: CASSPPHQPQHF
d_call: TRBD1; v_call: TRBV12-3/TRBV12-4; j_call: TRBJ2-7; cdr3_aa: CASSFRTGDEQYF
d_call: NA; v_call: TRBV7-2; j_call: TRBJ2-2; cdr3_aa: CASSPTVFLNTGELFF
d_call: NA; v_call: TRBV6-6; j_call: TRBJ1-1; cdr3_aa: CASSYGSQKNTEAFF
d_call: NA; v_call: TRBV6-4; j_call: TRBJ1-1; cdr3_aa: CASRRDTFEGEAFF
d_call: NA; v_call: TRBV7-8; j_call: TRBJ1-2; cdr3_aa: CASSPGRLNYGYTF
d_call: TRBD2; v_call: TRBV4-2; j_call: TRBJ2-4; cdr3_aa: CASSQDLAGKNIQYF
d_call: TRBD1; v_call: TRBV7-3; j_call: TRBJ1-2; cdr3_aa: CASSLGGQLASNYGYTF
d_call: TRBD2; v_call: TRBV7-2; j_call: TRBJ2-5; cdr3_aa: CASSLVASGAGAQYF
d_call: TRBD1; v_call: TRBV5-1; j_call: TRBJ2-2; cdr3_aa: CASSPGTAGGISSGELFF
d_call: TRBD2; v_call: TRBV5-1; j_call: TRBJ2-3; cdr3_aa: CASSPVTGGDSTDTQYF
d_call: TRBD2; v_call: TRBV6-4; j_call: TRBJ2-7; cdr3_aa: CASRKGTSGGEWLLSYEQYF
d_call: TRBD2; v_call: TRBV6-6; j_call: TRBJ2-1; cdr3_aa: CASSYYQRGDNEQFF
d_call: TRBD2; v_call: TRBV19; j_call: TRBJ2-1; cdr3_aa: CASSRGLVSGEQFF
d_call: NA; v_call: TRBV24-1; j_call: TRBJ2-2; cdr3_aa: CATSDLSRGGTGELFF
d_call: NA; v_call: TRBV11-2; j_call: TRBJ2-7; cdr3_aa: CASSSVGGPYEQYF
d_call: TRBD1; v_call: TRBV4-3; j_call: TRBJ2-2; cdr3_aa: CASSQEGTVGTGELFF
d_call: NA; v_call: TRBV5-6; j_call: TRBJ2-5; cdr3_aa: CASSLVADQETQYF
d_call: NA; v_call: TRBV7-9; j_call: TRBJ1-6; cdr3_aa: CASSPDGLRSYNSPLHF
d_call: NA; v_call: TRBV9; j_call: TRBJ1-6; cdr3_aa: CASSVQNNSPLHF